What follows are 17 T cell receptor beta chains derived from one specimen sequenced in a study of blood T cell repertoires in COVID-19. Here immunoSEQ multiplex PCR was the method, and the copy in TCRdb shows in-frame clones only, minus some. The table has about 320,000 clones, roughly 85% seen once. The material sequenced was PBMCs or T cells enriched from blood (not recorded which). These receptors all come from a woman between 25 and 40 years old who had recovered from COVID-19.

This clone was detected once. J is TRBJ2-7 and V is TRBV18; weak D call: TRBD2 (5 bases). Germline-derived CDR1 and CDR2 are KGHSH and LQKENI. The CDR3 contains 12 residues. Trimming took 3 bases from V and 7 from J, leaving 10 bases between them. The CDR3 region is CASSPRGGEQYF. The DNA for the CDR3 is TGTGCCAGCTCACCTCGAGGAGGTGAGCAGTACTTC.

The CDR3 here is CASSQSQWEQYF. The CDR3 nucleotides read TGTGCCAGCAGCCAATCTCAGTGGGAGCAGTACTTC. This chain connects TRBV6-5 to TRBJ2-7, with D unresolved. The V gene's germline CDR1 is MNHEY and CDR2 SVGAGI. The CDR3 sequence is 12 residues long. V was shortened by 6 bases and J by 7 bases, with 13 bases between the two germline ends.

This chain uses TRBV5-1 with TRBJ1-1, with a weak D call TRBD1 (5 bases). This CDR3 spans 16 amino acids. With 1 base removed from V and 4 bases from J, the gap between germline ends came to 17 bases. Germline-derived CDR1 and CDR2 are SGHRS and YFSETQ. In DNA form, the CDR3 reads TGCGCCAGCAGCTTGTCACCAGGGTCTACTGGCACTGAAGCTTTCTTT. Protein: CASSLSPGSTGTEAFF.

The rearrangement joins TRBV21-1 to TRBJ1-2. TRBV21-1 is a pseudogene segment. The CDR3 is 14 amino acids. The chain's CDR3 is CASSINIRSSGYTF. CDR3 coding DNA: TGTGCCAGCAGCATCAATATTCGGAGTTCTGGCTACACCTTC.

CDR3 in amino acids: CASRLDRVATEAFF. In DNA, the CDR3 is TGTGCCAGCAGACTTGACAGGGTTGCAACTGAAGCTTTCTTT. V usage is TRBV28 and J usage is TRBJ1-1; TRBD1 agrees at 7 bases. The germline V gene encodes CDR1 MDHEN and CDR2 SYDVKM. The ends lost 6 bases at V and 5 bases at J; junction bases unmatched: 9. The CDR3 runs to 14 residues.

The chain carries TRBV10-3 and TRBJ2-1, with 13 bases matching TRBD2. Germline-derived CDR1 and CDR2 are ENHRY and SYGVKD. Trimming removed 7 bases from V and 5 bases from J; junction bases left unmatched: 8. The CDR3 sequence is 16 residues long. CDR3 sequence: CAINPTSGGDHNEQFF. The CDR3, as DNA: TGTGCCATCAATCCCACTAGCGGGGGGGACCACAATGAGCAGTTCTTC.

This clone was detected a few times. V gene TRBV9 combines with J gene TRBJ2-7; the D gene is possibly TRBD1 (5 bases). Germline CDR1 SGDLS, CDR2 YYNGEE. The CDR3 sequence is 14 residues long. With 4 bases removed from V and 6 bases from J, the gap between germline ends came to 17 bases. In DNA form, the CDR3 reads TGTGCCAGCAGCAGAAGCGAGCGAACAGGCGAGCAGTACTTC. Its protein product is CASSRSERTGEQYF.

This chain links TRBV12-3 or TRBV12-4 with TRBJ1-4, with unresolved D. V lost 5 bases and J lost 5, with 9 bases in between. The CDR3 totals 13 residues. Here the CDR3 reads CASSGERNEKLFF. In DNA form, the CDR3 reads TGTGCCAGCAGTGGAGAAAGGAATGAAAAACTGTTTTTT.

A single count supports this clone. The genes are TRBV10-3 and TRBJ2-3, with a tentative D call TRBD1 (5 bases). CDR3 size: 15 residues. V was pared by 5 bases and J by 2 bases, with 14 bases between. The germline V gene has CDR1 ENHRY and CDR2 SYGVKD. In nucleotides, the CDR3 is TGTGCCATCAGTCCCTTGGGGCCCTCCACAGATACGCAGTATTTT. Encoded protein: CAISPLGPSTDTQYF.

V usage is TRBV19 and J usage is TRBJ1-5; 9 bases align to TRBD1. The CDR3 totals 16 residues. CDR1 and CDR2 (germline): LNHDA, SQIVND (reference sequence). V was clipped by 5 bases and J by 4 bases; unmatched bases: 9. The CDR3 sequence is CASSPGQGRGNQPQHF. CDR3 in DNA: TGTGCCAGTAGTCCCGGACAGGGGAGAGGGAATCAGCCCCAGCATTTT.

This sequence joins TRBV5-1 and TRBJ1-1, with D tentatively TRBD1 (5 bases). Germline V CDR1 and CDR2: SGHRS, YFSETQ. The CDR3 has 15 residues. Trimming stripped 2 bases from V and 0 bases from J, with 11 bases between. DNA of the CDR3: TGCGCCAGCAGCTTAGGAGGGGCCATGAACACTGAAGCTTTCTTT. Translating gives CASSLGGAMNTEAFF.

The CDR3 coding sequence is TGTGCCAGCACCCCCCTGGGCGGGGATGGCTACACCTTC. Its protein is CASTPLGGDGYTF. V gene TRBV6-5 combines with J gene TRBJ1-2; no clear D. Germline V CDR1 and CDR2: MNHEY, SVGAGI. The CDR3 covers 13 residues. Trimming stripped 7 bases from V and 6 bases from J, with 15 bases between.

The genes are TRBV5-1 and TRBJ1-1; no firm D call. V lost 8 bases and J lost 2, with 16 bases in between. The CDR3 length is 14 residues. The germline V gene has CDR1 SGHRS and CDR2 YFSETQ. The CDR3 is CASTDTDLNTEAFF. CDR3 coding DNA: TGCGCCAGTACCGACACCGACCTAAACACTGAAGCTTTCTTT.

The J gene is TRBJ1-4, the V gene TRBV15; D is uncertain. The ends were cut back, 0 bases at V and 12 bases at J, with 11 bases in the middle. Germline CDR1 and CDR2: LNHNV and YYDKDF (reference sequence). The CDR3 has 13 amino acids. CDR3: CATSRDFREELFF. DNA for the CDR3: TGTGCCACCAGCAGAGATTTCCGGGAAGAACTGTTTTTT.

The sample holds a few counts of this clone. Other DNA sequences in the same sample also yield this CDR3. V usage is TRBV27 and J usage is TRBJ1-1; no clear D gene. Trimming took 3 bases from V and 0 from J, leaving 8 bases between them. This CDR3 spans 14 amino acids. Per the germline V gene, CDR1 is MNHEY and CDR2 is SMNVEV (reference sequence). The CDR3 is CASSLAGMNTEAFF. CDR3 nucleotide sequence: TGTGCCAGCAGTTTGGCAGGAATGAACACTGAAGCTTTCTTT.

The chain couples TRBV15 to TRBJ1-2; the match to TRBD1 covers 8 bases. Germline V gene sequence: CDR1 LNHNV, CDR2 YYDKDF (reference sequence). This CDR3 comprises 16 residues. The trim removed 5 bases at V and 1 base at J, leaving 9 bases unmatched. The CDR3 reads CATSQMGTGFNYGYTF. The DNA of the CDR3 is TGTGCCACCAGCCAAATGGGGACAGGATTTAACTATGGCTACACCTTC.

The gene calls are TRBV7-9 and TRBJ1-1; D possibly corresponds to TRBD1 (6 bases). V was cut by 7 bases and J by 2 bases, with 14 bases left in between. Germline lookup yields CDR1 SEHNR and CDR2 FQNEAQ (reference sequence). The CDR3 has 14 amino acids. The CDR3 DNA sequence: TGTGCCAGCAACCGACAGGAGTCAAACACTGAAGCTTTCTTT. This codes for CASNRQESNTEAFF.